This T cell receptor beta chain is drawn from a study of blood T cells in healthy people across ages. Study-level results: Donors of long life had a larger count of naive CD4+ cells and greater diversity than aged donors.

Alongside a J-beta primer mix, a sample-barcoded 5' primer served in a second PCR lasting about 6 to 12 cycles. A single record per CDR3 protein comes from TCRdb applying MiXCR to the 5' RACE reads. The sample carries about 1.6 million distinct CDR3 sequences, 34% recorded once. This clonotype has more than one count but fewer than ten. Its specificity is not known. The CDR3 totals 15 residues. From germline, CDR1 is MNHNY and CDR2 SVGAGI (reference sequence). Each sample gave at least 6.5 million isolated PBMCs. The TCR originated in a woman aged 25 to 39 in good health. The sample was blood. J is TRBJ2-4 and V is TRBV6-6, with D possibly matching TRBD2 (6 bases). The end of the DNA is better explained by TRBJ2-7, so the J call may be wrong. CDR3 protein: CASSYSIGGDSEQYF. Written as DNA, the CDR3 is TGTGCCAGCAGTTACTCGATCGGGGGAGACAGCGAGCAGTACTTC.